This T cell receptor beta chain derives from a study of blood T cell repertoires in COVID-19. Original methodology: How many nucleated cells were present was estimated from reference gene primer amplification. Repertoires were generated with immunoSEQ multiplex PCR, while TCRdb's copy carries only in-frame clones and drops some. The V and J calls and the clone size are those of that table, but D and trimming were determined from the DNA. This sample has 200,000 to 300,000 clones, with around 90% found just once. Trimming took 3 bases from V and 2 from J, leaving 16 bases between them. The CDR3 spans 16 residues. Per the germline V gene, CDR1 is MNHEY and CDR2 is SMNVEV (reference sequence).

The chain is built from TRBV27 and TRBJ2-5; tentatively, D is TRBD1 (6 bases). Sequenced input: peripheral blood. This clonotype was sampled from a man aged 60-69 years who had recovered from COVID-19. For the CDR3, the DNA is TGTGCCAGCAGTTTGGCCCCCGGGACACCGCAAGAGACCCAGTACTTC. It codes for CASSLAPGTPQETQYF.